This T cell receptor (beta chain) was observed in a study of beta chain features in type 1 diabetes. Notes on the study in general: Moderate yet significant TCRB CDR3 shortening was seen in Type 1 diabetes patients in all four CD4+ subsets. Researchers reported that naive, central memory and Treg TCRB repertoires appeared more similar in patients than in healthy donors.

The CDR3 is made up of 13 amino acids. Trimming left V 4 bases short and J 1 base short, with 10 bases between. CDR1 SQVTM and CDR2 ANQGSEA come from the germline V gene. The authors reverse transcribed all of the isolated RNA, so sequencing captured expressed TCRB transcripts. Here immunoSEQ multiplex PCR was the method, and the copy in TCRdb shows in-frame clones only, minus some. Seen here are hundreds of thousands of clones, over 10% observed once, and the top ten hold less than 0.025%. The authors took one heparinised blood draw, averaging around 120 mL, from each donor. Researchers reported sorting CD4+ naive, central memory, regulatory and stem cell-like memory cells via CD45RO/CCR7/CD25/CD127/CD95/CD27. In the case of this clone: Its target is not known.

The sample consisted of naive CD4+ T cells from blood. The receptor was derived from a man aged 18 to 30 with type 1 diabetes. This chain links TRBV29-1 with TRBJ1-1; D remains ambiguous. The CDR3 sequence is CSVVDPKNTEAFF. For the CDR3, the DNA is TGCAGCGTTGTGGACCCCAAGAACACTGAAGCTTTCTTT. Supplemented by reference TRBV29-1 and TRBJ1-1, the full variable domain reads SAVISQKPSRDICQRGTSLTIQCQVDSQVTMMFWYRQQPGQSLTLIATANQGSEATYESGFVIDKFPISRPNLTFSTLTVSNMSPEDSSIYLCSVVDPKNTEAFFGQGTRLTVV.